Below are 20 T cell receptor beta chains sequenced from a single sample in a study of shared clonotypes between healthy human individuals. The repertoire was sequenced with immunoSEQ multiplex PCR; TCRdb's copy has only in-frame clones and lacks some. The sample has about 2.2 million clones; 85% to 95% are singletons. The naive CD8 fraction comprised CD45RO-negative cells positively selected for CCR7 and excluded terminally differentiated effector memory CD45RA+ cells. Sequencing was done on a sample of naive CD8+ T cells from PBMCs. The receptor set was obtained from a man younger than 35 in good health. Some clones in this sample may be carry-over from other donors' samples.

The chain carries TRBV2 and TRBJ2-7; TRBD2 agrees at 16 bases. V shed 7 bases, J shed 1 base, and the junction held 13 bases outside the gene matches. Germline V gene lookup returns CDR1 SNHLY and CDR2 FYNNEI. The CDR3 sequence is 19 residues long. The CDR3 region has the DNA TGTGCCAGCACCTACTGGGGACTAGCGGGAGGGACCGTTTCCTACGAGCAGTACTTC. Translating it yields CASTYWGLAGGTVSYEQYF.

V is TRBV4-2 and J is TRBJ2-7; D gene uncertain. Trimming removed 0 bases at V and 2 bases at J, with 17 bases between. This CDR3 spans 17 amino acids. Per germline, CDR1 LGHNA and CDR2 YNFKEQ. CDR3 loop: CASSQDAPPGFAYEQYF. The DNA for the CDR3 is TGTGCCAGCAGCCAAGATGCCCCCCCCGGGTTCGCCTACGAGCAGTACTTC.

Regarding this clone: Other nucleotide sequences from this sample produce the same CDR3. The chain combines TRBV20-1 with TRBJ2-1; D unclear. The CDR3 runs to 10 residues. V was pared by 6 bases and J by 4 bases, with 4 bases between. The germline V gene has CDR1 DFQATT and CDR2 SNEGSKA (reference sequence). The CDR3 sequence is CSARYNEQFF. CDR3 DNA sequence: TGCAGTGCCAGATACAATGAGCAGTTCTTC.

The chain combines TRBV2 with TRBJ2-1; D remains ambiguous. V was clipped by 4 bases and J by 0 bases, with 16 bases between them. The germline gives CDR1 SNHLY, CDR2 FYNNEI. There are 17 residues in the CDR3. The CDR3 region is CASSGPGGQSSYNEQFF. The CDR3 nucleotides read TGTGCCAGCAGTGGACCCGGTGGCCAGAGCTCCTACAATGAGCAGTTCTTC.

The chain combines TRBV5-6 with TRBJ2-7; the match to TRBD2 covers 8 bases. V trimming: 4 bases; J trimming: 1 base; junction bases outside the gene matches: 4. Germline V CDR1 and CDR2: SGHDT, YYEEEE. The CDR3 runs 14 residues. The CDR3 loop is CASSPGGFSYEQYF. The DNA for the CDR3 is TGTGCCAGCAGCCCGGGAGGGTTTTCCTACGAGCAGTACTTC.

The rearrangement joins TRBV9 to TRBJ1-2; 11 bases agree with TRBD1. CDR3 length equals 17 residues. Germline V gene lookup returns CDR1 SGDLS and CDR2 YYNGEE. The V segment lost 3 bases and the J segment 3 bases; nucleotides outside the gene matches: 10. CDR3 sequence: CASSAHPGTGGDYGYTF. The DNA of the CDR3 is TGTGCCAGCAGCGCCCACCCGGGGACAGGGGGTGACTATGGCTACACCTTC.

J is TRBJ2-7 and V is TRBV4-2, with a weak D call TRBD2 (5 bases). The germline V gene encodes CDR1 LGHNA and CDR2 YNFKEQ. The germline V and J ends were trimmed by 4 bases and 0 bases, with 10 bases remaining between them. There are 14 residues in the CDR3. CDR3 region: CASSPGKSSYEQYF. DNA of the CDR3: TGTGCCAGCAGCCCCGGGAAGAGCTCCTACGAGCAGTACTTC.

The CDR3 DNA follows: TGCGCCAGCAGCCAAGAAGGCGGGGGCAATGAAGCTTTCTTT. Residues: CASSQEGGGNEAFF. J is TRBJ1-1 and V is TRBV4-1; the D gene is possibly TRBD1 (6 bases). Trimming took off 0 bases at V and 7 bases at J, with 12 bases between the two ends. The CDR3 covers 14 residues. The germline V gene encodes CDR1 MGHRA and CDR2 YSYEKL.

The J gene is TRBJ1-2, the V gene TRBV15, with D maybe TRBD1 (6 bases). The CDR3 has 15 residues. CDR1 LNHNV and CDR2 YYDKDF come from the germline V gene (reference sequence). Between the trimmed V and J ends, which lost 3 bases and 8 bases, there was a span of 19 bases. CDR3 bases: TGTGCCACCAGCAGGGTAGGGCAGGGGAGAGTCGGCTACACCTTC. The encoded protein is CATSRVGQGRVGYTF.

This clone was seen only once. The CDR3 spells CASSPPAGELFF. The CDR3, as DNA: TGTGCCAGCAGCCCTCCGGCCGGGGAGCTGTTTTTT. V is TRBV13 and J is TRBJ2-2, with no clear D. The germline CDR1 and CDR2 sequences are PRHDT and FYEKMQ (reference sequence). The V gene lost 5 bases and the J gene lost 6 bases, with 7 bases spanning the gap. The CDR3 covers 12 residues.

The V and J genes are TRBV19 and TRBJ2-2; TRBD1 matches at 9 bases. J lost 3 bases, V lost 4 bases, and 6 bases had no gene match. This CDR3 contains 16 residues. In germline, CDR1 is LNHDA, CDR2 SQIVND (reference sequence). This CDR3 is CASSRDREGDTGELFF. CDR3 bases: TGTGCCAGTAGTAGGGACAGGGAGGGGGACACCGGGGAGCTGTTTTTT.

The V call is TRBV4-1, the J call TRBJ2-7; 13 nucleotides agree with TRBD2. The CDR3 has 17 amino acids. Germline CDR1 MGHRA, CDR2 YSYEKL. Losses at the gene ends were 0 bases for V and 3 bases for J; bases not matched to a gene: 5. The CDR3: CASSQEGLAGLNYEQYF. CDR3 nucleotides: TGCGCCAGCAGCCAAGAGGGACTAGCGGGACTAAACTACGAGCAGTACTTC.

This chain connects TRBV11-1 to TRBJ2-1; TRBD2 matches 13 bases. The germline CDR1 and CDR2 sequences are SGHAT and FQDESV (reference sequence). This CDR3 contains 19 residues. V lost 5 bases, J lost 8 bases, and 18 bases stayed unmatched. Written as DNA, the CDR3 is TGTGCCAGCAGCAATCCGGGACTAGCGGGATTCATCGGGCAAGATGAGCAGTTCTTC. Amino acid sequence: CASSNPGLAGFIGQDEQFF. Filled out from reference TRBV11-1 and TRBJ2-1, the complete variable domain reads EAEVAQSPRYKITEKSQAVAFWCDPISGHATLYWYRQILGQGPELLVQFQDESVVDDSQLPKDRFSAERLKGVDSTLKIQPAELGDSAMYLCASSNPGLAGFIGQDEQFFGPGTRLTVL.

The chain is built from TRBV11-2 and TRBJ2-7; 7 positions agree with TRBD1. The CDR3 length is 18 residues. V lost 3 bases and J lost 0; bases outside the gene matches: 14. Germline-derived CDR1 and CDR2 are SGHAT and FQNNGV. Here the CDR3 DNA reads TGTGCCAGCAGCTTGGGGATGGGGGTAGGGGGCCTCTCCTACGAGCAGTACTTC. This encodes CASSLGMGVGGLSYEQYF.

The rearrangement links TRBV9 to TRBJ2-3; D gene uncertain. Germline CDR1 reads SGDLS; CDR2 reads YYNGEE. Trimming took 4 bases from V and 3 from J, leaving 12 bases between them. The CDR3 consists of 14 residues. The CDR3 sequence: CASSTVGSTDTQYF. The CDR3 DNA reads TGTGCCAGCAGCACAGTAGGGTCAACAGATACGCAGTATTTT.

This clone was detected only a few times. Other DNA sequences in the sample encode the same CDR3. This chain links TRBV27 with TRBJ1-1, with D possibly matching TRBD1 (5 bases). The CDR3 totals 13 residues. The V gene's germline CDR1 is MNHEY and CDR2 SMNVEV (reference sequence). V was clipped by 0 bases and J by 3 bases, with 5 bases between them. The DNA of the CDR3 is TGTGCCAGCAGTTTATCAGGGGACACTGAAGCTTTCTTT. Translating it yields CASSLSGDTEAFF.

The genes are TRBV2 and TRBJ1-1; D might be TRBD1 (5 bases). Germline V lookup: CDR1 SNHLY, CDR2 FYNNEI. This CDR3 is built from 16 residues. With 3 bases removed from V and 0 bases from J, the gap between germline ends came to 14 bases. CDR3 in DNA: TGTGCCAGCAGTGACTGGGGGATGACCATGAACACTGAAGCTTTCTTT. Its protein is CASSDWGMTMNTEAFF.

The chain links TRBV6-5 to TRBJ2-2, with TRBD2 identical over 10 bases. The CDR3 consists of 16 residues. Unmatched junction bases numbered 6, after V lost 2 bases and J lost 6 bases. Germline assignment: CDR1 MNHEY and CDR2 SVGAGI. CDR3 sequence: CASSYPPSGSPGELFF. DNA of the CDR3: TGTGCCAGCAGTTACCCGCCTAGCGGGAGCCCCGGGGAGCTGTTTTTT.

Of note for this clone: Other DNA sequences in this specimen translate into the identical CDR3. CDR3 residues: CASSLSSGYEQYF. The CDR3 bases are TGTGCCAGCAGTTTATCTTCTGGCTACGAGCAGTACTTC. This chain joins TRBV27 and TRBJ2-7; D remains ambiguous. V was pared by 0 bases and J by 3 bases, with 6 bases between. Germline lookup yields CDR1 MNHEY and CDR2 SMNVEV (reference sequence). This CDR3 is 13 amino acids long.

The gene calls are TRBV9 and TRBJ2-3; D remains ambiguous. With 0 bases removed from V and 1 base from J, the gap between germline ends came to 9 bases. The CDR3 loop spans 15 amino acids. The germline V gene encodes CDR1 SGDLS and CDR2 YYNGEE. This CDR3 reads CASSVASAGTDTQYF. The DNA for the CDR3 is TGTGCCAGCAGCGTAGCCAGCGCCGGCACAGATACGCAGTATTTT.